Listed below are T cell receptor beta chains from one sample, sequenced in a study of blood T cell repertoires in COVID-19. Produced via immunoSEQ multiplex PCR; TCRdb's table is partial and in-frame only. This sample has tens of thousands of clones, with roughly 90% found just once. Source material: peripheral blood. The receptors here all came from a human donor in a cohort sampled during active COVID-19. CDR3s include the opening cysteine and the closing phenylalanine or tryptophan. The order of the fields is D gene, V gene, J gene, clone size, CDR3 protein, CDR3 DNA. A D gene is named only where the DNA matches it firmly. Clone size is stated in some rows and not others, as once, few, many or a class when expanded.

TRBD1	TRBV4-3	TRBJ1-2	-	CASSQDYSDPNTQGAYGYTF	TGCGCCAGCAGCCAAGATTATTCAGACCCGAACACACAGGGGGCCTATGGCTACACCTTC
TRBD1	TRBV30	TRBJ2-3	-	CAWTPQGEFTDTQYF	TGTGCCTGGACCCCCCAGGGGGAGTTCACAGATACGCAGTATTTT
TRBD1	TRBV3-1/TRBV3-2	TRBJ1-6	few	CASSQGQGSSTGYNSPLHF	TGTGCCAGCAGCCAAGGACAGGGCTCCTCAACGGGCTATAATTCACCCCTCCACTTT
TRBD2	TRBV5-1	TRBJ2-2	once	CASAKSGGRNTGELFF	TGCGCCAGCGCAAAGAGCGGGGGCCGAAACACCGGGGAGCTGTTTTTT
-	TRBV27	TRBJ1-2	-	CASSLTGSPHANYGYTF	TGTGCCAGCAGTTTAACAGGGAGTCCTCATGCTAACTATGGCTACACCTTC
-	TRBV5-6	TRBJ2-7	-	CASRSQGYEQYF	TGTGCCAGCAGGTCACAGGGCTACGAGCAGTACTTC
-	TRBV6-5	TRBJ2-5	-	CASSYSGAQSETQYF	TGTGCCAGCAGTTACTCGGGGGCTCAATCGGAGACCCAGTACTTC
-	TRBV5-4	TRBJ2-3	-	CASSLDQGHTDTQYF	TGTGCCAGCAGCTTGGATCAGGGCCACACAGATACGCAGTATTTT
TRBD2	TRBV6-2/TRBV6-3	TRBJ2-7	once	CASSGRASYEQYF	TGTGCCAGCAGTGGGAGGGCCAGTTACGAGCAGTACTTC
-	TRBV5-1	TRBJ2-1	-	CASSLWSGSSSYNEQFF	TGCGCCAGCAGCTTATGGTCGGGATCGAGCTCCTACAATGAGCAGTTCTTC
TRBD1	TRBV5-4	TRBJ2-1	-	CASSLPGTGAIEQFF	TGTGCCAGCAGCTTACCCGGGACAGGGGCTATTGAGCAGTTCTTC
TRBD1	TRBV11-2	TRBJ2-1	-	CASSPERGLLRFF	TGTGCCAGCAGCCCAGAGAGGGGGCTCTTGCGGTTCTTC
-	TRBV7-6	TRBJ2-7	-	CASSFNDRSYEQYF	TGTGCCAGCAGCTTCAATGACAGGTCCTACGAGCAGTACTTC
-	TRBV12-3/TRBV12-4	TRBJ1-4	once	CASSLEGEKLFF	TGTGCCAGCAGTTTGGAGGGGGAAAAACTGTTTTTT
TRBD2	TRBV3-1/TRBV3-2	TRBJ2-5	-	CASSQDRTRMETQYF	TGTGCCAGCAGCCAAGATCGGACTAGAATGGAGACCCAGTACTTC
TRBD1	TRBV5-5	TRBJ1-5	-	CASSSTGVNQPQHF	TGTGCCAGCAGCTCGACAGGGGTCAATCAGCCCCAGCATTTT
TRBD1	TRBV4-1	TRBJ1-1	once	CASSLWTGNTEAFF	TGCGCCAGCAGCCTATGGACAGGGAACACTGAAGCTTTCTTT
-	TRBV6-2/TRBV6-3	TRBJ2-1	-	CASSKKGGVPLEGNEQFF	TGTGCCAGCAGTAAAAAAGGGGGAGTCCCCCTAGAGGGCAATGAGCAGTTCTTC
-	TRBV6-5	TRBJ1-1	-	CASSYSRNTEAFF	TGTGCCAGCAGTTACTCGAGGAACACTGAAGCTTTCTTT
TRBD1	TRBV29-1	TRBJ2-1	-	CSVERTGGSNEQFF	TGCAGCGTTGAAAGGACAGGGGGTTCAAATGAGCAGTTCTTC
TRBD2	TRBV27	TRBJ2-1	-	CASSSTLAGGINEQFF	TGTGCCAGCAGTTCTACACTAGCGGGAGGGATCAATGAGCAGTTCTTC
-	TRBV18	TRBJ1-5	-	CASSPQDTQTGNQPQHF	TGTGCCAGCTCACCACAGGACACCCAAACAGGGAATCAGCCCCAGCATTTT
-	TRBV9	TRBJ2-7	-	CASDRQGLGSEQYF	TGTGCCAGCGACAGACAGGGACTAGGTAGTGAGCAGTACTTC
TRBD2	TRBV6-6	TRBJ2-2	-	CASSESGRGSFGRAWIGELFF	TGTGCCAGCAGCGAGTCTGGGAGGGGGTCTTTCGGGAGGGCTTGGATCGGGGAGCTGTTTTTT
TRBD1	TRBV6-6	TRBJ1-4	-	CASTQSRGNEKLFF	TGTGCCAGCACGCAGTCCAGGGGGAATGAAAAACTGTTTTTT
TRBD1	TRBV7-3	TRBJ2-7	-	CASSRDSSYEQYF	TGTGCCAGCAGCCGGGACAGCTCCTACGAGCAGTACTTC
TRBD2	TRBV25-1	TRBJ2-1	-	CASTPGGPYNEQFF	TGTGCCAGCACCCCGGGAGGGCCCTACAATGAGCAGTTCTTC
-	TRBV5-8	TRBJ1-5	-	CASSRTNFIISQHF	TGTGCCAGCAGCCGAACGAACTTTATAATTAGCCAGCATTTT
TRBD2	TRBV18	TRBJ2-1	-	CASSPRGGRYEQFF	TGTGCCAGCTCACCACGGGGCGGGAGGTATGAGCAGTTCTTC
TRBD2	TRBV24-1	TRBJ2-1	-	CATSARDRGLAGYNEQFF	TGTGCCACCAGTGCCAGGGACAGAGGACTAGCGGGGTACAATGAGCAGTTCTTC